This TCR beta chain emerged from a study of T cell repertoires in cytomegalovirus infection. Study at large: Epitope selection comprised recently identified HLA-C-restricted CMV epitopes and well-studied HLA-B-restricted CMV epitopes.

The V and J ends lost 9 bases and 5 bases respectively, with 9 bases between them. This CDR3 contains 11 residues. CDR1 and CDR2 (germline): KGHDR, SFDVKD. This clonotype was detected only a few times. Antigen unknown. The study, taken as a whole, reports: Ex vivo, HLA-C-restricted CMV-specific TCR beta clonotypes prevailed over the rest of the response.

TCRdb redid the calling of the reads with MiXCR, one entry per CDR3 protein. The data hold about 700,000 distinct CDR3 sequences, with around a third observed a single time. The TCR was taken from a human donor in good health (CMV status not recorded). Some clones in this sample may be carry-over from other donors' samples. Sample: cultured PBMCs, taken from culture after CMV antigen stimulation. The chain links TRBV24-1 to TRBJ1-1; D unclear. This CDR3 reads CATSGGTEAFF. The CDR3 region has the DNA TGTGCCACCTCCGGTGGGACTGAAGCTTTCTTT.